A selection of T cell receptor beta chains follows, all from one sample in a study of blood T cells in healthy people across ages. TCRdb itself ran the 5' RACE reads through MiXCR, one entry per CDR3 protein. Of about 2 million distinct CDR3 sequences listed, roughly 50% were seen once; the top ten hold about 2.1%. Sequenced: blood. These receptors were taken from a woman between 35 and 50 years old in good health. Both conserved end residues are part of each CDR3. The order of the fields is V gene, clone size, CDR3 length, D gene, J gene, CDR3 protein, CDR3 DNA. The D gene is left open where the match is weak. Where a row states a size, it is once, few, many or the class of an expanded clone; other rows omit it.

V: TRBV3-1; size: NA; length: 14; D: NA; J: TRBJ2-7; CDR3: CASSQVSGAYEQYF; DNA: TGTGCCAGCAGCCAAGTTTCGGGTGCCTACGAGCAGTACTTC
V: TRBV7-2; size: few; length: 17; D: TRBD2; J: TRBJ2-1; CDR3: CASTPTGAGGWNNEQFF; DNA: TGTGCCAGCACCCCGACCGGGGCGGGGGGCTGGAACAATGAGCAGTTCTTC
V: TRBV2; size: NA; length: 16; D: NA; J: TRBJ2-6; CDR3: CASSEEQLSGANVLTF; DNA: TGTGCCAGCAGTGAGGAACAACTCTCTGGGGCCAACGTCCTGACTTTC
V: TRBV27; size: few; length: 13; D: NA; J: TRBJ2-5; CDR3: CASSQYDQETQYF; DNA: TGTGCCAGCAGTCAATACGACCAAGAGACCCAGTACTTC
V: TRBV7-2; size: few; length: 16; D: NA; J: TRBJ2-1; CDR3: CASSLAFGGGRNEQFF; DNA: TGTGCCAGCAGCTTAGCTTTCGGGGGCGGGCGCAATGAGCAGTTCTTC
V: TRBV12-3/TRBV12-4; size: few; length: 13; D: NA; J: TRBJ1-5; CDR3: CASVSQGNQPQHF; DNA: TGTGCCAGCGTAAGTCAAGGGAATCAGCCCCAGCATTTT
V: TRBV7-9; size: few; length: 15; D: NA; J: TRBJ2-1; CDR3: CASSLGRPSYNEQFF; DNA: TGTGCCAGCAGCTTAGGACGGCCTTCCTACAATGAGCAGTTCTTC
V: TRBV20-1; size: NA; length: 15; D: NA; J: TRBJ1-6; CDR3: CGASRGSSYNSPLHF; DNA: TGCGGTGCTAGTCGGGGGAGCTCCTATAATTCACCCCTCCACTTT
V: TRBV5-4; size: NA; length: 17; D: NA; J: TRBJ2-4; CDR3: CASSLQDARSAKNIQYF; DNA: TGTGCCAGCAGCTTGCAGGACGCGAGGTCGGCCAAAAACATTCAGTACTTC
V: TRBV20-1; size: few; length: 16; D: NA; J: TRBJ2-3; CDR3: CSARKHGLRGTDTQYF; DNA: TGCAGTGCTAGAAAACACGGATTAAGGGGCACAGATACGCAGTATTTT
V: TRBV14; size: NA; length: 16; D: NA; J: TRBJ2-7; CDR3: CAGSYPASGPSYEQYF; DNA: TGTGCCGGCAGCTATCCAGCCTCAGGACCTTCCTACGAGCAGTACTTC
V: TRBV29-1; size: few; length: 16; D: NA; J: TRBJ2-3; CDR3: CSVEDIFRAKLDTQYF; DNA: TGCAGCGTTGAAGATATTTTCAGGGCAAAGCTAGATACGCAGTATTTT
V: TRBV3-1; size: few; length: 15; D: NA; J: TRBJ2-7; CDR3: CASSQELMRDYEQYF; DNA: TGTGCCAGCAGCCAAGAACTAATGCGGGACTACGAGCAGTACTTC
V: TRBV4-1; size: few; length: 14; D: TRBD1; J: TRBJ1-4; CDR3: CASSGQASNEKLFF; DNA: TGCGCCAGCAGCGGACAGGCGTCTAATGAAAAACTGTTTTTT
V: TRBV4-3; size: NA; length: 16; D: NA; J: TRBJ1-2; CDR3: CASSQESRVSNYGYTF; DNA: TGCGCCAGCAGCCAAGAAAGCCGGGTATCTAACTATGGCTACACCTTC
V: TRBV20-1; size: NA; length: 13; D: NA; J: TRBJ2-1; CDR3: CSPWGRTLNEQFF; DNA: TGCAGCCCCTGGGGGCGCACTCTCAATGAGCAGTTCTTC
V: TRBV12-3/TRBV12-4; size: NA; length: 15; D: TRBD1; J: TRBJ2-1; CDR3: CASSQRTGGWGEQFF; DNA: TGTGCCAGCAGTCAGAGAACAGGGGGCTGGGGTGAGCAGTTCTTC
V: TRBV5-1; size: NA; length: 14; D: NA; J: TRBJ2-7; CDR3: CASRVQTGSYEQYF; DNA: TGCGCCAGCAGAGTACAGACCGGCTCCTACGAGCAGTACTTC
V: TRBV2; size: NA; length: 14; D: TRBD1; J: TRBJ1-6; CDR3: CASSTGTADSPLHF; DNA: TGTGCCAGCAGCACCGGGACAGCAGATTCACCCCTCCACTTT
V: TRBV10-3; size: NA; length: 12; D: TRBD1; J: TRBJ1-2; CDR3: CAIPMGQESYTF; DNA: TGTGCCATCCCCATGGGACAGGAAAGCTACACCTTC
V: TRBV7-2; size: few; length: 17; D: TRBD1; J: TRBJ1-6; CDR3: CASSLGGQGGPNSPLHF; DNA: TGTGCCAGCAGCTTAGGTGGACAGGGTGGCCCTAATTCACCCCTCCACTTT
V: TRBV29-1; size: few; length: 14; D: NA; J: TRBJ1-2; CDR3: CSVADRGPSYGYTF; DNA: TGCAGCGTTGCGGATCGAGGGCCTTCCTATGGCTACACCTTC
V: TRBV20-1; size: few; length: 13; D: NA; J: TRBJ1-4; CDR3: CSAPTGLEEKLFF; DNA: TGCAGTGCCCCTACGGGATTAGAGGAAAAACTGTTTTTT
V: TRBV5-1; size: NA; length: 16; D: TRBD1; J: TRBJ2-2; CDR3: CASSRDWTGNTGELFF; DNA: TGCGCCAGCAGCCGTGACTGGACAGGGAACACCGGGGAGCTGTTTTTT
V: TRBV11-1; size: NA; length: 15; D: TRBD2; J: TRBJ2-5; CDR3: CASSLSGLAEETQYF; DNA: TGTGCCAGCAGCTTATCAGGACTAGCGGAAGAGACCCAGTACTTC
V: TRBV9; size: few; length: 15; D: NA; J: TRBJ1-1; CDR3: CASSVGGAGDTEAFF; DNA: TGTGCCAGCAGCGTAGGAGGGGCGGGGGACACTGAAGCTTTCTTT
V: TRBV11-2; size: NA; length: 16; D: TRBD1; J: TRBJ1-2; CDR3: CASSLGTGTNNYGYTF; DNA: TGTGCCAGCAGCCTCGGGACAGGGACTAATAACTATGGCTACACCTTC
V: TRBV7-9; size: NA; length: 12; D: NA; J: TRBJ2-7; CDR3: CASSFTGREQYF; DNA: TGTGCCAGCAGCTTCACGGGCCGCGAGCAGTACTTC
V: TRBV2; size: few; length: 12; D: NA; J: TRBJ1-2; CDR3: CASSEAGRVATF; DNA: TGTGCCAGCAGTGAAGCCGGGAGGGTAGCCACCTTC
V: TRBV11-2; size: NA; length: 13; D: NA; J: TRBJ2-1; CDR3: CATDATGYNGQFF; DNA: TGTGCCACGGACGCCACGGGCTACAATGGGCAGTTCTTC
V: TRBV20-1; size: NA; length: 11; D: NA; J: TRBJ2-5; CDR3: CSALSGETQYF; DNA: TGCAGTGCCCTGTCCGGTGAGACCCAGTACTTC
V: TRBV12-3/TRBV12-4; size: NA; length: 15; D: NA; J: TRBJ2-5; CDR3: CASSPQTGPLMTQYF; DNA: TGTGCCAGCAGCCCACAGACGGGTCCCCTCATGACCCAGTACTTC
V: TRBV7-2; size: NA; length: 15; D: NA; J: TRBJ1-5; CDR3: CATRTVPQGNQPQHF; DNA: TGTGCCACCAGGACAGTACCCCAAGGCAATCAGCCCCAGCATTTT
V: TRBV4-1; size: NA; length: 15; D: NA; J: TRBJ2-7; CDR3: CASSQALQGPYEQYF; DNA: TGCGCCAGCAGCCAAGCATTACAGGGTCCCTACGAGCAGTACTTC
V: TRBV3-1; size: NA; length: 14; D: NA; J: TRBJ1-5; CDR3: CASSRRGPNQPQHF; DNA: TGTGCCAGCAGTCGCAGGGGCCCCAATCAGCCCCAGCATTTT
V: TRBV9; size: NA; length: 15; D: NA; J: TRBJ2-7; CDR3: CASSGGWELLYEQYF; DNA: TGTGCCAGCAGCGGAGGCTGGGAGTTACTCTACGAGCAGTACTTC
V: TRBV20-1; size: NA; length: 12; D: TRBD2; J: TRBJ2-7; CDR3: CSAPWGGNEQYF; DNA: TGCAGTGCCCCCTGGGGGGGGAACGAGCAGTACTTC
V: TRBV9; size: NA; length: 17; D: TRBD1; J: TRBJ1-6; CDR3: CASSGPDRGRYNSPLHF; DNA: TGTGCCAGCAGCGGCCCAGACAGGGGACGTTATAATTCACCCCTCCACTTT
V: TRBV20-1; size: few; length: 16; D: NA; J: TRBJ1-5; CDR3: CSARGLGRLDNQPQHF; DNA: TGCAGTGCTAGGGGCCTTGGGCGGCTCGACAATCAGCCCCAGCATTTT
V: TRBV10-3; size: NA; length: 19; D: TRBD2; J: TRBJ2-1; CDR3: CAISDPGLDIQRQYNEQFF; DNA: TGTGCCATCAGTGATCCGGGACTAGACATCCAGAGACAATACAATGAGCAGTTCTTC
V: TRBV7-2; size: few; length: 15; D: NA; J: TRBJ2-7; CDR3: CASSHRHSSSYEQYF; DNA: TGTGCCAGCAGCCATCGACATTCTTCCTCCTACGAGCAGTACTTC
V: TRBV6-2/TRBV6-3; size: NA; length: 12; D: NA; J: TRBJ1-2; CDR3: CASSYVLYGYTF; DNA: TGTGCCAGCAGTTATGTACTCTATGGCTACACCTTC
V: TRBV7-3; size: NA; length: 18; D: TRBD2; J: TRBJ2-3; CDR3: CASSLILAGGKNTDTQYF; DNA: TGTGCCAGCAGCTTAATCCTAGCGGGGGGGAAGAACACAGATACGCAGTATTTT
V: TRBV3-1; size: NA; length: 17; D: TRBD2; J: TRBJ2-3; CDR3: CASSQDRLAGITDTQYF; DNA: TGTGCCAGCAGCCAAGATCGACTAGCGGGGATCACAGATACGCAGTATTTT
V: TRBV25-1; size: once; length: 14; D: NA; J: TRBJ2-1; CDR3: CASSVQIGVNEQFF; DNA: TGTGCCAGCAGTGTTCAGATAGGGGTCAATGAGCAGTTCTTC
V: TRBV12-3/TRBV12-4; size: NA; length: 13; D: NA; J: TRBJ2-5; CDR3: CASSRVRVETQYF; DNA: TGTGCCAGCAGTAGAGTGAGGGTAGAGACCCAGTACTTC
V: TRBV24-1; size: NA; length: 15; D: NA; J: TRBJ1-2; CDR3: CATSDGRGLRPGYTF; DNA: TGTGCCACCAGTGATGGCCGCGGCCTTCGTCCTGGCTACACCTTC
V: TRBV5-8; size: NA; length: 16; D: TRBD2; J: TRBJ2-4; CDR3: CAFLVRGGRAKNIQYF; DNA: TGTGCCTTTCTTGTTCGGGGGGGCCGAGCCAAAAACATTCAGTACTTC
V: TRBV29-1; size: NA; length: 15; D: NA; J: TRBJ1-2; CDR3: CSVEDWGPRDYGYTF; DNA: TGCAGCGTTGAAGATTGGGGACCCCGGGACTATGGCTACACCTTC
V: TRBV6-2/TRBV6-3; size: NA; length: 16; D: TRBD1; J: TRBJ2-5; CDR3: CASSATLTGGRETQYF; DNA: TGTGCCAGCAGTGCTACCCTGACAGGGGGCAGGGAGACCCAGTACTTC
V: TRBV20-1; size: once; length: 15; D: TRBD1; J: TRBJ2-7; CDR3: CSARDPGQGFYEQYF; DNA: TGCAGTGCTAGAGACCCGGGACAGGGTTTCTACGAGCAGTACTTC
V: TRBV2; size: few; length: 15; D: NA; J: TRBJ2-5; CDR3: CASSPTEGVQETQYF; DNA: TGTGCCAGCAGCCCGACAGAGGGGGTACAAGAGACCCAGTACTTC
V: TRBV6-4; size: few; length: 17; D: NA; J: TRBJ2-6; CDR3: CASSNYGVSSGANVLTF; DNA: TGTGCCAGCAGCAACTACGGGGTGAGCTCTGGGGCCAACGTCCTGACTTTC
V: TRBV7-9; size: once; length: 13; D: NA; J: TRBJ2-7; CDR3: CASTPASSYEQYF; DNA: TGTGCCAGCACCCCGGCAAGCTCCTACGAGCAGTACTTC
V: TRBV29-1; size: NA; length: 13; D: NA; J: TRBJ2-3; CDR3: CSVTGDSTDTQYF; DNA: TGCAGCGTTACTGGGGATAGCACAGATACGCAGTATTTT